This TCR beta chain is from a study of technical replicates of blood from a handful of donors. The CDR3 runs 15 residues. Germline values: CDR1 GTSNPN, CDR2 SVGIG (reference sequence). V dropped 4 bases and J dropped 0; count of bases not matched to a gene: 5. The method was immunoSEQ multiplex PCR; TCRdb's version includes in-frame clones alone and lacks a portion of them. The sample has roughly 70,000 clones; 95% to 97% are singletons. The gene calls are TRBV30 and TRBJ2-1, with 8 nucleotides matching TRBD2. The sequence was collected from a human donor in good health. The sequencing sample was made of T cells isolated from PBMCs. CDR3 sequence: CAWTPGTSSYNEQFF. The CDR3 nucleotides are TGTGCCTGGACACCCGGGACTAGCTCCTACAATGAGCAGTTCTTC.